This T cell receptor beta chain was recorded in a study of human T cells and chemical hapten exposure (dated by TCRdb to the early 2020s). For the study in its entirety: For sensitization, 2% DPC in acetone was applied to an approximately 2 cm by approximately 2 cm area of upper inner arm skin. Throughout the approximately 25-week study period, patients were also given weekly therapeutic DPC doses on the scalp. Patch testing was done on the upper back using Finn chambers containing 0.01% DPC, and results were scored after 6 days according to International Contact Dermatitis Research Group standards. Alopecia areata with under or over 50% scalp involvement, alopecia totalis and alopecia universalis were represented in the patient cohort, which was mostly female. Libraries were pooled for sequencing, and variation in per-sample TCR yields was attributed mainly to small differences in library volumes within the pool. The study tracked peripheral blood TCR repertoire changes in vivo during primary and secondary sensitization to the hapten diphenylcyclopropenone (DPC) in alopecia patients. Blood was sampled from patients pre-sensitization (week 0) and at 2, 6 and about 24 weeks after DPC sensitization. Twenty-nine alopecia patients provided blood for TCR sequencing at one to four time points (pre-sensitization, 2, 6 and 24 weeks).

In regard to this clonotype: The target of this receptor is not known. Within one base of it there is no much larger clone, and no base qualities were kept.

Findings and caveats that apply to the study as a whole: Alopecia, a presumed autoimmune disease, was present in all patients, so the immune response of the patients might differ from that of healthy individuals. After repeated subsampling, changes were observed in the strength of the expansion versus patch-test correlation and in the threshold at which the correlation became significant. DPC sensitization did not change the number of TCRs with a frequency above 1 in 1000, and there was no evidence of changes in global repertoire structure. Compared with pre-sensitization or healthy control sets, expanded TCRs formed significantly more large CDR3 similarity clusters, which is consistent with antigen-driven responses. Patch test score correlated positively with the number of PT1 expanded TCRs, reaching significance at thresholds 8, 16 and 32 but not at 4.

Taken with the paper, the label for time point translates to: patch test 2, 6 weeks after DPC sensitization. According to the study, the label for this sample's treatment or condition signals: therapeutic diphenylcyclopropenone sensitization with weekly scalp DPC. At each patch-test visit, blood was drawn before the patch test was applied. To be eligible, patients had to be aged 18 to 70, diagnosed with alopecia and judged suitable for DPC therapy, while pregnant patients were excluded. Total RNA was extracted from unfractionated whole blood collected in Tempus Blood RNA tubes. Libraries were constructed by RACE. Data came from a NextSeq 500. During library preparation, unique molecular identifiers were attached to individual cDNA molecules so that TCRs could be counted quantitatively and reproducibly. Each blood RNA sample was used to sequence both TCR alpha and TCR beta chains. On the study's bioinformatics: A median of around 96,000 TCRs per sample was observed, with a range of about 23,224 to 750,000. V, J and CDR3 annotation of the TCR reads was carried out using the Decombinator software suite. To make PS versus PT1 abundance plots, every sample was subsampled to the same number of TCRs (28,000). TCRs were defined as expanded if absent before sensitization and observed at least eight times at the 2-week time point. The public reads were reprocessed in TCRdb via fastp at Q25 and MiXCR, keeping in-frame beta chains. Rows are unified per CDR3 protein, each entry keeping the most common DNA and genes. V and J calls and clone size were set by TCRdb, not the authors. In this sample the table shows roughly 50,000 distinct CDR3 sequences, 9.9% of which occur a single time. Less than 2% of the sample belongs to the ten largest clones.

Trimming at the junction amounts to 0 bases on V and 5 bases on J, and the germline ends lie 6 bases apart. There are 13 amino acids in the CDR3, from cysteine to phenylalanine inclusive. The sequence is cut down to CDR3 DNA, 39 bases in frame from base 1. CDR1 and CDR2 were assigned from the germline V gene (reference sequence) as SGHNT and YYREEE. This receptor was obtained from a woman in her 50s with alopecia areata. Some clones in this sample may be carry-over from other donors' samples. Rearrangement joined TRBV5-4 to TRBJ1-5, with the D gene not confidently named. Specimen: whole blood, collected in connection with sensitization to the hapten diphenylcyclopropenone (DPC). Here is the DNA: TGTGCCAGCAGCTTGGATGGGTATCAGCCCCAGCATTTT. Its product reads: CASSLDGYQPQHF. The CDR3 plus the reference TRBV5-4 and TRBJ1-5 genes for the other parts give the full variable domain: ETGVTQSPTHLIKTRGQQVTLRCSSQSGHNTVSWYQQALGQGPQFIFQYYREEENGRGNFPPRFSGLQFPNYSSELNVNALELDDSALYLCASSLDGYQPQHFGDGTRLSIL.